This T cell receptor (beta chain) was recorded in a study of blood T cells in healthy people across ages. CDR1 is SGDLS and CDR2 is YYNGEE in the germline V gene. The CDR3 has 16 amino acids. V lost 3 bases to trimming and J lost 3 bases; unmatched junction nucleotides: 7. A sample-barcoded 5' primer and a J-beta primer mix were used in a second PCR of about 7 to 12 cycles. TCRdb recomputed calls from the 5' RACE reads with MiXCR, one row per CDR3 protein. The table has 450,000 to 650,000 distinct CDR3 sequences, around 24% seen once. This clonotype was counted at least ten times. Isolated PBMCs totaled at least 6.5 million in each sample. The data also belong to a second study, concerning T cells of mothers and their children.

V gene TRBV9 combines with J gene TRBJ2-3; 10 bases line up with TRBD2. The source is a boy aged 10-17 years in good health. Sequenced: blood. The CDR3 loop is CASSAQVGLATDTQYF. In DNA form, the CDR3 reads TGTGCCAGCAGCGCCCAAGTGGGACTAGCGACAGATACGCAGTATTTT.